Described below is a single TCR beta chain sequence and its context. The antigen remains undetermined. Profiling relied on immunoSEQ multiplex PCR, and the TCRdb table lists in-frame clones only, not all of them. The sample lists about 38,000 clones, roughly 76% occurring once. Time point given: week 5, during vaccination. In the vaccine, a single dose held 300 ug of the mutant IDH1 20-mer peptide, along with topical imiquimod. The study enrolled donors with new WHO grade 3 or 4 IDH1-mutant, ATRX-lost astrocytomas. This specimen comes from a study of a mutant IDH1 vaccine in newly diagnosed glioma. Turning to the study itself: Patients were given eight vaccinations, scheduled in weeks 1, 3, 5, 7, 11, 15, 19 and 23. The first vaccination came 4-6 weeks after radiotherapy alone, or with temozolomide cycles. Receipt of radiotherapy, temozolomide, or both preceded the study, and most received both.

The TCR sequence derives from a man aged 45-65 years with glioma. Sample: PBMCs, taken from a glioma patient whose treatment included an IDH1 peptide vaccine.

CDR3: CAWSTRGGQPQHF. In DNA, the CDR3 is TGTGCCTGGAGTACAAGGGGGGGGCAGCCCCAGCATTTT. The V call is TRBV30, the J call TRBJ1-5; D may be TRBD1 (6 bases). The CDR3 extends over 13 amino acids. Trimming removed 2 bases at V and 7 bases at J, with 12 bases between. Germline values: CDR1 GTSNPN, CDR2 SVGIG (reference sequence).